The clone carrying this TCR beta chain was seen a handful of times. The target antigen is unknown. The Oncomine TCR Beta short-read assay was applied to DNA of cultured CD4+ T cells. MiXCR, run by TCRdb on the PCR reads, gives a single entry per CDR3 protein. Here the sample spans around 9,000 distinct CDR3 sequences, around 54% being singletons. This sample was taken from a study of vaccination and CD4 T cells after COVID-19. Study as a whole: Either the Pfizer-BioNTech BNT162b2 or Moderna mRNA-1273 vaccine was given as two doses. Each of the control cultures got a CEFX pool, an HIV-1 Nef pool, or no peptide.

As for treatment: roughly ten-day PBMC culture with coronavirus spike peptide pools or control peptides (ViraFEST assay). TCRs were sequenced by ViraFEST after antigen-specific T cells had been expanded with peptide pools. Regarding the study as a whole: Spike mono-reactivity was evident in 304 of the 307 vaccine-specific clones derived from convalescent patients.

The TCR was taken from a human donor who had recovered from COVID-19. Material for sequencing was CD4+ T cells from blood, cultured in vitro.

CDR3 in amino acids: CATRKTGYSGNTIYF. CDR3 coding DNA: TGTGCCACCAGGAAAACAGGGTATAGTGGAAACACCATATATTTT. The J gene is TRBJ1-3, the V gene TRBV15, with D tentatively TRBD1 (6 bases). V was clipped by 6 bases and J by 3 bases, with 15 bases between them. Germline V gene lookup returns CDR1 LNHNV and CDR2 YYDKDF (reference sequence). The CDR3 spans 15 residues.